These 21 T cell receptor beta chains were all obtained from the same sample, sequenced in a study of Ad26.COV2.S vaccination and SARS-CoV-2 variants (dated by TCRdb to the early 2020s). Library method: the immunoSEQ multiplex PCR assay. The table comes from immuneACCESS by way of TCRdb, which keeps in-frame sequences with V and J called. Part of the clones is missing from these tables; in studies checked, under half for an unresolved V gene and the rest for unknown reasons. The sample records roughly 330,000 clones, roughly nine tenths of which are singletons. The ten largest clones take up 5% to 6.5% of the sample. The treatment or condition label of this sample denotes: some 20 received Ad26.COV2.S at low or high dose, single or two shots; roughly five received placebo; per-sample allocation not given. For vaccine and placebo recipients, the sequenced repertoires came from samples collected on day 63 after the first injection.

The sequences come from peripheral blood, collected in a trial of Ad26.COV2.S vaccine versus placebo. These receptors came from a person aged 18-60 years who received the Ad26.COV2.S COVID-19 vaccine or a placebo.

In its sample, this clone was seen once. V gene TRBV12-3 or TRBV12-4 combines with J gene TRBJ2-1; D remains unclear. V dropped 4 bases and J dropped 3 bases, with 4 bases sitting between them. The CDR3 is 12 residues long. The CDR3 region is CASSSNYNEQFF. As DNA, the CDR3 is TGTGCCAGCAGTTCAAACTACAATGAGCAGTTCTTC.

This clone was picked up a small number of times. V is TRBV27 and J is TRBJ2-7; tentative D call: TRBD1 (6 bases). The CDR3 contains 13 residues. Germline assignment: CDR1 MNHEY and CDR2 SMNVEV (reference sequence). The V gene lost 8 bases and the J gene lost 3 bases, with 14 bases spanning the gap. This chain's CDR3 is CASRSGQYYEQYF. CDR3 DNA: TGTGCCAGCCGCTCCGGACAGTACTACGAGCAGTACTTC.

In this sample, this clone turned up once. The J gene is TRBJ2-7, the V gene TRBV4-1; the D is unclear. From germline, CDR1 is MGHRA and CDR2 YSYEKL. The CDR3 sequence is 13 residues long. V lost 3 bases and J 1 base, leaving 7 bases between the germline ends. CDR3 bases: TGCGCCAGCAGCCACCTCAATTCCTACGAGCAGTACTTC. Translation gives CASSHLNSYEQYF.

The rearrangement uses TRBV18 and TRBJ1-4; D possibly corresponds to TRBD1 (6 bases). The CDR3 loop spans 15 amino acids. Trimming stripped 2 bases from V and 5 bases from J, with 12 bases between. Germline V CDR1 and CDR2: KGHSH, LQKENI. The CDR3 bases are TGTGCCAGCTCACCAATTCCTGGGGGCAATGAAAAACTGTTTTTT. Amino acids: CASSPIPGGNEKLFF. Full variable domain (missing parts from reference TRBV18 and TRBJ1-4): NAGVMQNPRHLVRRRGQEARLRCSPMKGHSHVYWYRQLPEEGLKFMVYLQKENIIDESGMPKERFSAEFPKEGPSILRIQQVVRGDSAAYFCASSPIPGGNEKLFFGSGTQLSVL.

J is TRBJ1-2 and V is TRBV28; D remains unclear. The V gene's germline CDR1 is MDHEN and CDR2 SYDVKM. Between the trimmed V and J ends, which lost 3 bases and 8 bases, there was a span of 16 bases. There are 14 residues in the CDR3. DNA for the CDR3: TGTGCCAGCAGTTTCGGCGGAGATACGGGGGGCTACACCTTC. It codes for CASSFGGDTGGYTF.

The V call is TRBV10-2, the J call TRBJ2-7; 8 bases map to TRBD1. CDR3 size: 15 residues. Germline V CDR1 and CDR2: WSHSY, SAAADI. V lost 5 bases to trimming and J lost 5 bases; unmatched junction nucleotides: 11. CDR3 nucleotide sequence: TGCGCCAGCAGTTCAGTTACAGGGGGTAAAAACGAGCAGTACTTC. Translating it yields CASSSVTGGKNEQYF.

The chain combines TRBV19 with TRBJ2-1, with unresolved D. Trimming pared 3 bases from V and 6 bases from J, leaving 9 bases between. The CDR3 contains 13 residues. The V gene's germline CDR1 is LNHDA and CDR2 SQIVND (reference sequence). The CDR3, as DNA: TGTGCCAGTAGTATTAGTCCTTCCAATGAGCAGTTCTTC. Protein sequence: CASSISPSNEQFF. Looking up the rest from reference TRBV19 and TRBJ2-1 gives the full variable domain: DGGITQSPKYLFRKEGQNVTLSCEQNLNHDAMYWYRQDPGQGLRLIYYSQIVNDFQKGDIAEGYSVSREKKESFPLTVTSAQKNPTAFYLCASSISPSNEQFFGPGTRLTVL.

Only one count was recorded for this clone. The CDR3 reads CASSVSPRGGGETQYF. In DNA, the CDR3 is TGTGCCAGCAGCGTATCTCCCCGGGGCGGGGGGGAGACCCAGTACTTC. The chain has TRBV9 and TRBJ2-5, with 8 bases aligning to TRBD2. Germline assignment: CDR1 SGDLS and CDR2 YYNGEE. The CDR3 covers 16 residues. The J segment lost 5 bases and the V segment lost 1 base, leaving 10 bases of the junction unmatched.

The rearrangement links TRBV5-5 to TRBJ2-7; D may be TRBD1 (6 bases). The CDR3 runs 13 residues. The germline CDR1 and CDR2 sequences are SGHKS and YYEKEE (reference sequence). Trimming left V 5 bases short and J 5 bases short, with 14 bases between. CDR3 DNA: TGTGCCAGCAGACGGACAGCGGCCGACGAGCAGTACGTC. Its protein is CASRRTAADEQYV.

This clone showed up just once. The chain employs TRBV18 and TRBJ2-3; TRBD1 or TRBD2 may be the D gene (6 bases each). Looked up from germline, CDR1 is KGHSH and CDR2 is LQKENI. Trimming shortened V by 8 bases and J by 6 bases, and 21 bases separated the two germline ends. This CDR3 has 15 residues. The DNA of the CDR3 is TGTGCCAGCCCCCCGGAGGGGGAGTGGACGGATACGCAGTATTTT. This codes for CASPPEGEWTDTQYF.

The chain uses TRBV4-3 and TRBJ1-1, with 9 bases that match TRBD1. J lost 8 bases, V lost 2 bases, and 15 bases had no gene match. From germline, CDR1 is LGHNA and CDR2 YSLEER. There are 17 residues in the CDR3. Here the CDR3 reads CASSQSRDRASTGEAFF. The DNA for the CDR3 is TGCGCCAGCAGCCAATCCCGGGACAGGGCTTCAACGGGAGAAGCTTTCTTT.

The chain joins TRBV7-2 to TRBJ2-7; TRBD1 matches at 8 bases. Germline CDR1 is SGHTA and CDR2 is FQGNSA. V was clipped by 1 base and J by 4 bases; unmatched bases: 6. The CDR3 is 15 residues long. Here the CDR3 reads CASSLGAGGEYEQYV. In DNA form, the CDR3 reads TGTGCCAGCAGCTTAGGAGCAGGGGGCGAGTACGAGCAGTACGTC.

J is TRBJ2-3 and V is TRBV7-2, with 11 bases aligning to TRBD2. Germline lookup yields CDR1 SGHTA and CDR2 FQGNSA. This CDR3 has 15 amino acids. Trimming removed 1 base from V and 7 bases from J; junction bases left unmatched: 4. Here the CDR3 reads CASSLGSGGANTQYF. CDR3 DNA: TGTGCCAGCAGCTTAGGTAGCGGGGGGGCCAATACGCAGTATTTT.

The V gene is TRBV4-3, the J gene TRBJ1-3; D is ambiguous. The CDR3 runs to 16 residues. CDR1 is LGHNA and CDR2 is YSLEER in the germline V gene. Trimming removed 0 bases from V and 4 bases from J, with 13 bases in between. This CDR3 is CASSQDLGSSGNTIYF. DNA for the CDR3: TGCGCCAGCAGCCAAGATTTGGGGTCTTCCGGAAACACCATATATTTT.

V and J are TRBV5-8 and TRBJ2-7; D not resolved. The germline V and J ends were trimmed by 6 bases and 4 bases, with 8 bases remaining between them. The germline CDR1 and CDR2 sequences are SGHTS and YDEGEE. CDR3 length equals 11 residues. CDR3 bases: TGTGCCAGCAATCCCCGATACGAGCAGTACGTC. Amino acid sequence: CASNPRYEQYV.

V and J are TRBV5-1 and TRBJ1-2; TRBD1 is a possible D gene (6 bases). The germline V gene encodes CDR1 SGHRS and CDR2 YFSETQ. V lost 0 bases to trimming and J lost 8 bases, with 11 bases between them. This CDR3 has 13 residues. The CDR3 region is CASSLDREEGYTF. The CDR3 nucleotides are TGCGCCAGCAGCTTGGACAGGGAAGAAGGCTACACCTTC.

This CDR3 is CASSSNTQETQYF. The CDR3 DNA reads TGCGCCAGCAGCTCGAATACCCAAGAGACCCAGTACTTC. The V gene is TRBV5-1, the J gene TRBJ2-5; D gene ambiguous. V dropped 3 bases and J dropped 1 base, with 7 bases sitting between them. The CDR3 runs to 13 residues. Germline V lookup: CDR1 SGHRS, CDR2 YFSETQ.

This clone has a single count. The rearrangement joins TRBV7-2 to TRBJ2-1, with 7 bases identical to TRBD2. Unmatched junction bases numbered 4, after V lost 1 base and J lost 10 bases. This CDR3 has 13 residues. Germline loops: CDR1 SGHTA, CDR2 FQGNSA. Here the CDR3 DNA reads TGTGCCAGCAGCTTAGGCCCGGGGGGAGAGCAGTTCTTC. It translates to CASSLGPGGEQFF.

The chain joins TRBV27 to TRBJ2-5, with 11 positions matching TRBD2. The V gene end was trimmed by 5 bases and the J gene end by 2 bases; junction bases not matched to a gene: 7. The CDR3 is 16 residues long. The germline CDR1 and CDR2 sequences are MNHEY and SMNVEV (reference sequence). CDR3 amino acids: CASSPGTSGIQETQYF. CDR3 in DNA: TGTGCCAGCAGTCCCGGGACTAGCGGTATACAAGAGACCCAGTACTTC.

The CDR3 DNA sequence: TGTGCCTGGAGTGTACAGCCCCCGAGGTACGGCGGATCCTACAATGAGCAGTTCTTC. Its protein is CAWSVQPPRYGGSYNEQFF. The V gene is TRBV30, the J gene TRBJ2-1; no clear D. Germline V gene sequence: CDR1 GTSNPN, CDR2 SVGIG (reference sequence). V shed 0 bases and J shed 1 base, with 22 bases lying between them. This CDR3 spans 19 amino acids.

The sample holds a few counts of this clone. The chain links TRBV5-1 to TRBJ2-1; D possibly corresponds to TRBD2 (5 bases). This CDR3 contains 15 residues. Germline loops: CDR1 SGHRS, CDR2 YFSETQ. The germline V and J ends were trimmed by 0 bases and 2 bases, with 9 bases remaining between them. The CDR3 region has the DNA TGCGCCAGCAGCTTGGGCCGGGGTCCCTACAATGAGCAGTTCTTC. This sequence encodes CASSLGRGPYNEQFF.